This T cell receptor beta chain originates from a study of OX40 agonist ivuxolimab in advanced cancers. Turning to the study itself: Having had anti-PD-1, anti-PD-L1 or anti-CTLA-4 therapy before was allowed, and around 39% had some. Whole-study findings and limits: In CD8+ T cells, expanded clones were on average more numerous than in CD4+. Expanded peripheral T-cell antigen specificity went undetermined. Clonal expansion by week 6 occurred in CD4+ and CD8+ blood T cells (at 0.1 to 3.0 mg/kg).

For this clone: What it binds is unknown.

TCRdb keeps only in-frame clones here, not all; method: immunoSEQ multiplex PCR. The sample has around 83,000 clones; roughly nine tenths are singletons. Germline values: CDR1 MDHEN, CDR2 SYDVKM. The CDR3 is 17 residues long. With V trimmed by 5 bases and J by 5 bases, 9 bases remained unmatched. Sequenced material: CD4+ or CD8+ T cells sorted from blood, taken in a trial of the OX40 agonist ivuxolimab. This TCR derives from an adult with an advanced solid tumor such as melanoma, head and neck, liver or kidney cancer. The genes are TRBV28 and TRBJ2-3; 14 positions agree with TRBD2. The chain's CDR3 is CASSPGLAGEWLDTQYF. In DNA form, the CDR3 reads TGTGCCAGCAGTCCGGGACTAGCGGGAGAATGGTTAGATACGCAGTATTTT.